Below are 17 T cell receptor beta chains sequenced from a single sample in a study of response to subunit inactivated influenza vaccine. TCRdb ran MiXCR on the RT-PCR reads and lists one entry per CDR3 protein. This table has about 780,000 distinct CDR3 sequences, 15% to 20% appearing once. The sequenced sample was PBMCs from blood, obtained about 5 days after vaccination. The source is a man in his forties or fifties who received an inactivated influenza vaccine.

This clonotype has only a few counts. The junction departs from the called germline gene at one end, perhaps through a read error. The chain couples TRBV20-1 to TRBJ2-3; D perhaps matches TRBD2 (7 bases). The germline CDR1 and CDR2 sequences are DFQATT and SNEGSKA (reference sequence). CDR3 length: 14 residues. As DNA, the CDR3 is TGCAGTGCCAGAGGGGGGGAGGCAGGTTATACGCAGTATTTT. It encodes CSARGGEAGYTQYF.

The chain has TRBV7-2 and TRBJ2-1, with D perhaps TRBD1 (5 bases). The CDR3 has 13 amino acids. With 1 base removed from V and 12 bases from J, the gap between germline ends came to 13 bases. The germline CDR1 and CDR2 sequences are SGHTA and FQGNSA. The CDR3: CASSLVQQRGQFF. CDR3 DNA sequence: TGTGCCAGCAGCTTAGTCCAGCAAAGGGGGCAGTTCTTC. The full variable domain, with the rest looked up from reference TRBV7-2 and TRBJ2-1, is GAGVSQSPSNKVTEKGKDVELRCDPISGHTALYWYRQSLGQGLEFLIYFQGNSAPDKSGLPSDRFSAERTGGSVSTLTIQRTQQEDSAVYLCASSLVQQRGQFFGPGTRLTVL.

The gene calls are TRBV18 and TRBJ2-1, with D possibly matching TRBD1 (6 bases). Looked up from germline, CDR1 is KGHSH and CDR2 is LQKENI. This CDR3 comprises 13 residues. Trimming cost V 1 base and J 8 bases, with 9 bases left between them. In nucleotides, the CDR3 is TGTGCCAGCTCACCACACAGGGATCATGAGCAGTTCTTC. Translating it yields CASSPHRDHEQFF.

CDR3 in DNA: TGCAGTGCTAGAGGGGTAGCGGGATCCCTACTGGGGCAGTACTTC. This translates into CSARGVAGSLLGQYF. The chain uses TRBV20-1 and TRBJ2-7; 8 bases fit TRBD2. Germline-derived CDR1 and CDR2 are DFQATT and SNEGSKA (reference sequence). J was trimmed by 9 bases and V by 1 base; bases with no gene match: 14. The CDR3 loop spans 15 amino acids.

This clonotype has a count of ten or more. The J gene is TRBJ2-5, the V gene TRBV20-1; TRBD2 might be the D (6 bases). The CDR3 spans 13 residues. V was shortened by 5 bases and J by 3 bases, with 13 bases between the two germline ends. Looked up from germline, CDR1 is DFQATT and CDR2 is SNEGSKA (reference sequence). Written as DNA, the CDR3 is TGCAGTGCTCCCGGGACTGTCAAAGAGACCCAGTACTTC. The encoded protein is CSAPGTVKETQYF.

The rearrangement joins TRBV28 to TRBJ1-1, with no clear D. Trimming shortened V by 7 bases and J by 6 bases, and 9 bases separated the two germline ends. The CDR3 is made up of 11 amino acids. The V gene's germline CDR1 is MDHEN and CDR2 SYDVKM. The CDR3 DNA follows: TGTGCCAGCACCCTCCCCCCTGAAGCTTTCTTT. Its translation: CASTLPPEAFF.

This clonotype came up many times. The gene calls are TRBV5-1 and TRBJ1-1, with 7 bases fitting TRBD1. V shed 4 bases and J 0 bases; nucleotides not matched to a gene: 6. This CDR3 spans 15 amino acids. Germline V lookup: CDR1 SGHRS, CDR2 YFSETQ. The CDR3 protein is CASSQGQVLNTEAFF. CDR3 nucleotides: TGCGCCAGCAGCCAAGGACAGGTACTGAACACTGAAGCTTTCTTT.

Only one count was recorded for this clonotype. The V and J genes are TRBV27 and TRBJ2-7; TRBD1 matches 9 bases. Trimming at V came to 2 bases and at J to 5 bases, leaving 4 bases not matched to a gene. CDR3 length: 14 residues. CDR1 is MNHEY and CDR2 is SMNVEV in the germline V gene (reference sequence). CDR3 DNA: TGTGCCAGCAGTTTAGTGGACAGGGGAAACGAGCAGTACTTC. Its translation: CASSLVDRGNEQYF.

The chain links TRBV25-1 to TRBJ1-1; possibly TRBD1 for D (6 bases). The V gene lost 5 bases and the J gene lost 0 bases, with 16 bases spanning the gap. From germline, CDR1 is MGHDK and CDR2 SYGVNS. This CDR3 region has 16 residues. CDR3 DNA sequence: TGTGCCAGCAGTAGGGGGAGATGGGGGATGAACACTGAAGCTTTCTTT. Its translation: CASSRGRWGMNTEAFF.

This clonotype turned up a few times. This chain uses TRBV7-6 with TRBJ2-1, with 10 bases matching TRBD1. The length of the CDR3 is 14 residues. The junction had 5 bases not matched to a gene; V was cut back by 3 bases and J by 9 bases. Germline assignment: CDR1 SGHVS and CDR2 FNYEAQ. The CDR3 DNA follows: TGTGCCAGCAGCTTCGGGACAGGGGTCGGTGAGCAGTTCTTC. Its translation is CASSFGTGVGEQFF.

This clonotype came up a few times. The chain carries TRBV20-1 and TRBJ2-1; D may be TRBD1 or TRBD2 (5 bases each). With 3 bases removed from V and 8 bases from J, the gap between germline ends came to 17 bases. Per the germline V gene, CDR1 is DFQATT and CDR2 is SNEGSKA (reference sequence). The CDR3 consists of 14 residues. DNA for the CDR3: TGCAGTGCTAGTAGGGCAGTCGGGACCGATGAGCAGTTCTTC. Its protein product is CSASRAVGTDEQFF.

This clonotype was seen a few times. The rearrangement joins TRBV9 to TRBJ2-2; D is perhaps TRBD1 (5 bases). Germline V gives CDR1 SGDLS, CDR2 YYNGEE. The CDR3 covers 15 residues. Trimming took off 4 bases at V and 2 bases at J, with 12 bases between the two ends. CDR3 coding DNA: TGTGCCAGCAGCCCCCCGGACACTAACACCGGGGAGCTGTTTTTT. Protein sequence: CASSPPDTNTGELFF. Combining the CDR3 with reference TRBV9 and TRBJ2-2 gives the whole variable domain DSGVTQTPKHLITATGQRVTLRCSPRSGDLSVYWYQQSLDQGLQFLIQYYNGEERAKGNILERFSAQQFPDLHSELNLSSLELGDSALYFCASSPPDTNTGELFFGEGSRLTVL.

The chain recombines TRBV7-9 with TRBJ1-4, with 9 nucleotides matching TRBD1. With V trimmed by 4 bases and J by 6 bases, 6 bases remained unmatched. This CDR3 has 15 amino acids. CDR1 is SEHNR, CDR2 FQNEAQ, per germline (reference sequence). The CDR3 sequence is CASSSGTGTHEKLFF. The CDR3 coding sequence is TGTGCCAGCAGCTCCGGGACAGGGACACATGAAAAACTGTTTTTT. Combining the CDR3 with reference TRBV7-9 and TRBJ1-4 gives the whole variable domain DTGVSQNPRHKITKRGQNVTFRCDPISEHNRLYWYRQTLGQGPEFLTYFQNEAQLEKSRLLSDRFSAERPKGSFSTLEIQRTEQGDSAMYLCASSSGTGTHEKLFFGSGTQLSVL.

The chain joins TRBV11-2 to TRBJ2-7; 8 bases line up with TRBD2. V dropped 2 bases and J dropped 3; count of bases not matched to a gene: 15. The CDR3 loop spans 18 amino acids. Germline assignment: CDR1 SGHAT and CDR2 FQNNGV. The CDR3 protein is CASSLRGSGSIEVYEQYF. For the CDR3, the DNA is TGTGCCAGCAGCTTAAGAGGGAGCGGGAGCATTGAAGTCTACGAGCAGTACTTC.

Ten or more counts support this clonotype. This chain joins TRBV5-6 and TRBJ2-7; D not resolved. Per germline, CDR1 SGHDT and CDR2 YYEEEE. Trimming left V 0 bases short and J 1 base short, with 14 bases between. This CDR3 region has 16 residues. The CDR3 here is CASSLVRYDTSYEQYF. DNA of the CDR3: TGTGCCAGCAGCTTGGTAAGGTACGACACGTCCTACGAGCAGTACTTC.

This clonotype came up a few times. The gene calls are TRBV6-1 and TRBJ1-4; 7 bases are a match to TRBD1. From germline, CDR1 is MNHNS and CDR2 SASEGT. V lost 6 bases, J lost 1 base, and 2 bases stayed unmatched. This CDR3 region has 14 residues. The CDR3 is CASRGTETNEKLFF. In DNA form, the CDR3 reads TGTGCCAGCAGAGGGACAGAAACTAATGAAAAACTGTTTTTT.

In this sample, this clonotype turned up a few times. The chain carries TRBV5-6 and TRBJ2-5; 11 nucleotides line up with TRBD2. Unmatched junction bases numbered 4, after V lost 6 bases and J lost 3 bases. In germline, CDR1 is SGHDT, CDR2 YYEEEE. The CDR3 is 14 amino acids. The CDR3 DNA is TGTGCCAGCACCCAGACTAGCGGGGAAGAGACCCAGTACTTC. This gives the protein CASTQTSGEETQYF.